These 12 T cell receptor gamma chains were sequenced from one sample in a study of Vδ1+ human thymocytes. RNA was extracted from the cells and then reverse transcribed. Multiplex PCR used pooled V-gene forward primers and a constant-region reverse primer to amplify CDR3s. TCRdb re-analyzed the multiplex PCR reads via CATT. Among several thousand gamma-chain clones, approximately 55% were seen once, and the ten largest hold approximately 1.5%. Antigen specificity for these receptors is unknown. Findings of the study overall: Highly polyclonal TRG and TRD repertoires with Gaussian CDR3 length distributions appeared in thymus.

The material sequenced was Vdelta1+ gamma-delta thymocytes from the thymus. Sample subset: FACS-sorted CD3+ TCRalphabeta- TCRVdelta1+ TCRVdelta2- thymocytes. Receptors originate from a girl less than two years old who had congenital heart surgery.

This chain uses TRGV8 with TRGJ1 or TRGJ2. The J gene is not listed in TCRdb, so it was assigned here from a DNA match to germline. Germline trimming cut 2 bases from V and 6 bases from J; bases unmatched to any gene: 10. CDR3 length: 14 residues. The germline V gene encodes CDR1 VENAVY and CDR2 YDSYNSRV. The CDR3 protein is CATWDMAGPYKKLF. The CDR3 nucleotides read TGTGCCACCTGGGATATGGCGGGGCCTTATAAGAAACTCTTT.

V usage is TRGV3 and J usage is TRGJ1 or TRGJ2. TCRdb does not report a J gene; here it was assigned by matching the DNA to germline references. Losses at the gene ends were 0 bases for V and 7 bases for J; bases not matched to a gene: 6. Germline V lookup: CDR1 VTNTFY, CDR2 YDVSTARD (reference sequence). There are 13 residues in the CDR3. The CDR3 region has the DNA TGTGCCACCTGGGACAGGCCGGGATATAAGAAACTCTTT. Translating it yields CATWDRPGYKKLF.

The chain employs TRGV3 and TRGJ1 or TRGJ2. TCRdb leaves out the J gene; it was filled in here by matching the DNA to germline. The germline CDR1 and CDR2 sequences are VTNTFY and YDVSTARD (reference sequence). V lost 1 base, J lost 6 bases, and 6 bases stayed unmatched. This CDR3 comprises 13 residues. In nucleotides, the CDR3 is TGTGCCACCTGGGACAGCTGTTGTTATAAGAAACTCTTT. Residues: CATWDSCCYKKLF.

The J gene has no call, while the V gene is TRGV2. The CDR3 totals 14 residues. CDR1 is EGSNGY and CDR2 is YDSYNSKV in the germline V gene. CDR3 DNA sequence: TGTGCCACCTGGGACGGGCGAAATTATTATAAGAAACTCTTC. Its translation: CATWDGRNYYKKLF.

This clone was observed a few times. This sequence joins TRGV5 and TRGJ1 or TRGJ2. The J gene was missing in TCRdb and was found by matching the end of the DNA to germline. CDR3 length equals 14 residues. After removal of 4 bases from V and 0 bases from J, the junction contained 6 bases not matched to a gene. CDR1 is VINAFY, CDR2 YDVSNSKD, per germline. The CDR3 loop is CATWEYSNYYKKLF. CDR3 coding DNA: TGTGCCACCTGGGAATATTCGAATTATTATAAGAAACTCTTT.

With regard to this clone: Other DNA sequences in the same sample also yield this CDR3. The chain carries TRGV5 and TRGJ1 or TRGJ2. Since TCRdb gives no J gene, matching the DNA to germline was used here to assign it. The V and J ends lost 0 bases and 4 bases, in that order; junction bases with no gene match: 6. The CDR3 extends over 14 amino acids. Looked up from germline, CDR1 is VINAFY and CDR2 is YDVSNSKD. The CDR3 DNA sequence: TGTGCCACCTGGGACAGGCGGAACTATTATAAGAAACTCTTT. It codes for CATWDRRNYYKKLF.

The chain couples TRGV4 to TRGJ1 or TRGJ2. J gave up 5 bases and V 4 bases, and 14 bases lay outside the gene matches. CDR1 and CDR2 from the germline V gene are EGSTGY and YDSYTSSV. The CDR3 contains 15 residues. The CDR3 is CATWDRTVMDYKKLF. CDR3 coding DNA: TGTGCCACCTGGGACCGAACGGTCATGGATTATAAGAAACTCTTT.

The chain employs TRGV9 and TRGJ1 or TRGJ2. Here the J gene was assigned by germline matching of the DNA, as TCRdb has none. This CDR3 has 12 amino acids. V was clipped by 0 bases and J by 12 bases; unmatched bases: 8. Germline-derived CDR1 and CDR2 are GITISATS and ISYDGTV (reference sequence). In DNA, the CDR3 is TGTGCCTTGTGGGAGGTGCTTCCGTTGAAACTCTTT. Its translation is CALWEVLPLKLF.

This rearrangement joins TRGV8 to TRGJP2. In the absence of a J gene in TCRdb, the DNA was matched to germline to assign it here. V trimming: 5 bases; J trimming: 4 bases; junction bases outside the gene matches: 10. The germline V gene has CDR1 VENAVY and CDR2 YDSYNSRV. The CDR3 consists of 15 residues. CDR3 in amino acids: CATWAPGNSDWIKTF. The DNA for the CDR3 is TGTGCCACCTGGGCCCCAGGGAATAGTGATTGGATCAAGACGTTT.

No J gene call was made, and the V gene is TRGV5. Germline CDR1 and CDR2: VINAFY and YDVSNSKD. The CDR3 contains 12 residues. The CDR3 nucleotides are TGTGCCACCTGGGACAGGCCATGGAAGAGACTCTTT. Its protein product is CATWDRPWKRLF.

The chain carries TRGV2 and TRGJ1 or TRGJ2. Looked up from germline, CDR1 is EGSNGY and CDR2 is YDSYNSKV. V was pared by 6 bases and J by 3 bases, with 5 bases of the junction left unmatched. This CDR3 has 12 residues. The DNA for the CDR3 is TGTGCCACCTGGCTCCTTTATTATAAGAAACTCTTT. This sequence encodes CATWLLYYKKLF.

The rearrangement uses TRGV3 and TRGJ1 or TRGJ2. Germline matching of the DNA provided the J gene here, since TCRdb leaves it blank. V shed 0 bases and J 5 bases; nucleotides not matched to a gene: 7. This CDR3 is 14 amino acids long. Germline V gives CDR1 VTNTFY, CDR2 YDVSTARD (reference sequence). DNA of the CDR3: TGTGCCACCTGGGACAGGCGGTGGGATTATAAGAAACTCTTT. Amino acids: CATWDRRWDYKKLF.